This is a list of T cell receptor beta chains from one sample in a study of T cell responses to AZD1222 COVID-19 vaccine. This table comes from immunoSEQ multiplex PCR, and its TCRdb copy is limited to in-frame clones, with some not included. Here the sample spans approximately 110,000 clones, roughly 90% being singletons. Sample: peripheral blood, taken on day 0 of AZD1222 vaccination. The source of these receptors is an adult in good health. Both conserved end residues are part of each CDR3. The D gene is left open where the match is weak. Only part of the rows carry a size: once, few, many, or a class if the clone is expanded.

abundance: .; v_gene: TRBV2; j_gene: TRBJ1-5; d_gene: .; CDR3nt: TGTGCCAGCAGTGGACAGGATCATCAGCCCCAGCATTTT; CDR3aa: CASSGQDHQPQHF
abundance: .; v_gene: TRBV14; j_gene: TRBJ1-6; d_gene: .; CDR3nt: TGTGCCAGCAGCCCGGACAGCTCCTATAATTCACCCCTCCACTTT; CDR3aa: CASSPDSSYNSPLHF
abundance: .; v_gene: TRBV6-5; j_gene: TRBJ2-2; d_gene: TRBD2; CDR3nt: TGTGCCAGCAGGAGGGGACTAGTAGGCACCGGGGAGCTGTTTTTT; CDR3aa: CASRRGLVGTGELFF
abundance: .; v_gene: TRBV27; j_gene: TRBJ2-7; d_gene: .; CDR3nt: TGTGCCAGCAGCCCCCGGGATGCCGGATCCTACGAGCAGTACTTC; CDR3aa: CASSPRDAGSYEQYF
abundance: .; v_gene: TRBV19; j_gene: TRBJ1-2; d_gene: .; CDR3nt: TGTGCCAGTAGTATCGAGGTCGGACGGACGAACTATGGCTACACCTTC; CDR3aa: CASSIEVGRTNYGYTF
abundance: .; v_gene: TRBV27; j_gene: TRBJ1-1; d_gene: .; CDR3nt: TGTGCCAGCAGTTTATCGGTTGGTAAGGGGGGCACTGAAGCTTTCTTT; CDR3aa: CASSLSVGKGGTEAFF
abundance: once; v_gene: TRBV29-1; j_gene: TRBJ1-5; d_gene: .; CDR3nt: TGCAGCGTGGGGACGGAGAGAAATCAGCCCCAGCATTTT; CDR3aa: CSVGTERNQPQHF
abundance: .; v_gene: TRBV7-2; j_gene: TRBJ2-2; d_gene: .; CDR3nt: TGTGCCAGCAGCTTAGACGGAGGACTGAACACCGGGGAGCTGTTTTTT; CDR3aa: CASSLDGGLNTGELFF
abundance: .; v_gene: TRBV19; j_gene: TRBJ2-2; d_gene: .; CDR3nt: TGTGCCAGTTTTAACAGCTTCGCGAACACCGGGGAGCTGTTTTTT; CDR3aa: CASFNSFANTGELFF
abundance: .; v_gene: TRBV30; j_gene: TRBJ1-4; d_gene: .; CDR3nt: TGTGCCTGGAGTCCGGGAGTTAATGAAAAACTGTTTTTT; CDR3aa: CAWSPGVNEKLFF
abundance: .; v_gene: TRBV7-2; j_gene: TRBJ1-5; d_gene: .; CDR3nt: TGTGCCAGCAGTTTCACTTCAGACGGCTATCAGCCCCAGCATTTT; CDR3aa: CASSFTSDGYQPQHF
abundance: .; v_gene: TRBV19; j_gene: TRBJ1-2; d_gene: TRBD1; CDR3nt: TGTGCCAGTAGTACCGGGACAGTCGTCTTTGGCTACACCTTC; CDR3aa: CASSTGTVVFGYTF
abundance: .; v_gene: TRBV7-6; j_gene: TRBJ1-3; d_gene: .; CDR3nt: TGTGCCAGCAGCTTAGCCGGCCGCCTCTATGGAAACACCATATATTTT; CDR3aa: CASSLAGRLYGNTIYF
abundance: once; v_gene: TRBV3-1/TRBV3-2; j_gene: TRBJ2-5; d_gene: .; CDR3nt: TGTGCCAGCAGCCAAAGTAGGATAAAACAAGAGACCCAGTACTTC; CDR3aa: CASSQSRIKQETQYF
abundance: .; v_gene: TRBV27; j_gene: TRBJ2-2; d_gene: .; CDR3nt: TGTGCCAGCGGCCGACGGGTTAACACCGGGGAGCTGTTTTTT; CDR3aa: CASGRRVNTGELFF
abundance: .; v_gene: TRBV11-2; j_gene: TRBJ2-7; d_gene: TRBD1; CDR3nt: TGTGCCAGCAGCTTAGAGGGGACAGGGGCCCTATTCGAGCAGTACTTC; CDR3aa: CASSLEGTGALFEQYF
abundance: .; v_gene: TRBV6-1; j_gene: TRBJ1-1; d_gene: .; CDR3nt: TGTGCCAGCAGTGAAGTGTCTGAAGCTTTCTTT; CDR3aa: CASSEVSEAFF
abundance: once; v_gene: TRBV7-3; j_gene: TRBJ2-3; d_gene: .; CDR3nt: TGTGCCAGCAGCTTGCTCTCGGCAGATACGCAGTATTTT; CDR3aa: CASSLLSADTQYF
abundance: once; v_gene: TRBV2; j_gene: TRBJ2-1; d_gene: TRBD2; CDR3nt: TGTGCCAGCAGCCGGGAGGGACTAGCGGGAGGCCTCGATGAGCAGTTCTTC; CDR3aa: CASSREGLAGGLDEQFF
abundance: .; v_gene: TRBV7-9; j_gene: TRBJ1-1; d_gene: .; CDR3nt: TGTGCCAGCAGCTCAGGATTTGAAGCTTTCTTT; CDR3aa: CASSSGFEAFF
abundance: .; v_gene: TRBV11-3; j_gene: TRBJ2-2; d_gene: .; CDR3nt: TGTGCCAGCAGCTTCCGACAGTACACCGGGGAGCTGTTTTTT; CDR3aa: CASSFRQYTGELFF
abundance: .; v_gene: TRBV7-9; j_gene: TRBJ2-1; d_gene: TRBD2; CDR3nt: TGTGCCAGCAGCTCGGGACTAGCGGGAGGGGTCAATGAGCAGTTCTTC; CDR3aa: CASSSGLAGGVNEQFF
abundance: .; v_gene: TRBV28; j_gene: TRBJ1-1; d_gene: .; CDR3nt: TGTGCCAGCAGTTTGGTATCTGGGACGCTTGAAGCTTTCTTT; CDR3aa: CASSLVSGTLEAFF
abundance: .; v_gene: TRBV30; j_gene: TRBJ1-6; d_gene: .; CDR3nt: TGTGCCTGGACCCTCCGGGGGGATAATTCACCCCTCCACTTT; CDR3aa: CAWTLRGDNSPLHF
abundance: .; v_gene: TRBV6-5; j_gene: TRBJ2-7; d_gene: .; CDR3nt: TGTGCCAGCACAATTGGACCGGCAGGAGGGGAGCAGTACTTC; CDR3aa: CASTIGPAGGEQYF
abundance: once; v_gene: TRBV3-1/TRBV3-2; j_gene: TRBJ2-3; d_gene: TRBD2; CDR3nt: TGTGCCAGGGGACTAGCGGGAGGGGCAGATACGCAGTATTTT; CDR3aa: CARGLAGGADTQYF
abundance: .; v_gene: TRBV6-4; j_gene: TRBJ2-3; d_gene: .; CDR3nt: TGTGCCAGCAGTGACCGAGCGGGCGATAGCACAGATACGCAGTATTTT; CDR3aa: CASSDRAGDSTDTQYF
abundance: .; v_gene: TRBV9; j_gene: TRBJ2-2; d_gene: .; CDR3nt: TGTGCCAGCAGCCTAGGGGTCCCCGGGGAGCTGTTTTTT; CDR3aa: CASSLGVPGELFF
abundance: .; v_gene: TRBV6-4; j_gene: TRBJ2-7; d_gene: .; CDR3nt: TGTGCCAGCAGTGCCGACAGGGACTGTATAAGCGGGACCTACGAGCAGTACTTC; CDR3aa: CASSADRDCISGTYEQYF
abundance: .; v_gene: TRBV6-5; j_gene: TRBJ2-7; d_gene: .; CDR3nt: TGTGCCAGCAGACCATTTACCCCTACCTACGAGCAGTACTTC; CDR3aa: CASRPFTPTYEQYF
abundance: .; v_gene: TRBV14; j_gene: TRBJ1-2; d_gene: .; CDR3nt: TGTGCCAGCAGCCAAGGGCTTGCCTATGGCTACACCTTC; CDR3aa: CASSQGLAYGYTF
abundance: .; v_gene: TRBV6-2/TRBV6-3; j_gene: TRBJ2-1; d_gene: .; CDR3nt: TGTGCCAGCAGTTACTCCGGCCTTAGCAATGAGCAGTTCTTC; CDR3aa: CASSYSGLSNEQFF
abundance: .; v_gene: TRBV12-3/TRBV12-4; j_gene: TRBJ1-1; d_gene: TRBD1; CDR3nt: TGTGCCAGCAGTCGGCAGGGGGCAGCTTTCTTT; CDR3aa: CASSRQGAAFF
abundance: .; v_gene: TRBV19; j_gene: TRBJ1-1; d_gene: .; CDR3nt: TGTGCCAGTAGTATTCGGTCTACGAACACTGAAGCTTTCTTT; CDR3aa: CASSIRSTNTEAFF
abundance: .; v_gene: TRBV18; j_gene: TRBJ1-1; d_gene: TRBD1; CDR3nt: TGTGCCAGCTCACCGCAGCCTCGGACAGGTGAAGCTTTCTTT; CDR3aa: CASSPQPRTGEAFF
abundance: .; v_gene: TRBV3-1/TRBV3-2; j_gene: TRBJ1-1; d_gene: TRBD1; CDR3nt: TGTGCCAGCAGTGAAACAGGGGGCGTAACTGAAGCTTTCTTT; CDR3aa: CASSETGGVTEAFF
abundance: .; v_gene: TRBV9; j_gene: TRBJ2-2; d_gene: .; CDR3nt: TGTGCCAGCAGCATTGAGGGGTCCCCGAACACCGGGGAGCTGTTTTTT; CDR3aa: CASSIEGSPNTGELFF
abundance: .; v_gene: TRBV7-2; j_gene: TRBJ1-5; d_gene: .; CDR3nt: TGTGCCAGCAGCCCCCAAACGGACAGCACGCCCCAGCATTTT; CDR3aa: CASSPQTDSTPQHF
abundance: .; v_gene: TRBV4-3; j_gene: TRBJ2-2; d_gene: .; CDR3nt: TGCGCCAGCAGCCAACTGGGAGGTAGGACGGCCGGGGAGCTGTTTTTT; CDR3aa: CASSQLGGRTAGELFF
abundance: .; v_gene: TRBV7-2; j_gene: TRBJ2-7; d_gene: TRBD2; CDR3nt: TGTGCCAGCAGCACCTCTAGCGGGGGGTTCTACGAGCAGTACTTC; CDR3aa: CASSTSSGGFYEQYF
abundance: once; v_gene: TRBV4-2; j_gene: TRBJ2-7; d_gene: .; CDR3nt: TGTGCCAGCAGCCTGGGATCCGTCGACGAGCAGTACTTC; CDR3aa: CASSLGSVDEQYF
abundance: .; v_gene: TRBV28; j_gene: TRBJ1-1; d_gene: .; CDR3nt: TGTGCCAGCAGCCTACGGAGGGGTGGGTACACTGAAGCTTTCTTT; CDR3aa: CASSLRRGGYTEAFF
abundance: .; v_gene: TRBV10-3; j_gene: TRBJ2-1; d_gene: TRBD1; CDR3nt: TGTGCCATCAGCGAGGGACAGAGAAGGGATGAGCAGTTCTTC; CDR3aa: CAISEGQRRDEQFF
abundance: .; v_gene: TRBV6-1; j_gene: TRBJ1-1; d_gene: .; CDR3nt: TGTGCCAGCAGTGAAGTGGAGGGGATACACACTGAAGCTTTCTTT; CDR3aa: CASSEVEGIHTEAFF
abundance: .; v_gene: TRBV11-2; j_gene: TRBJ2-7; d_gene: .; CDR3nt: TGTGCCAGCAGCTCAGGGGGAGGTCGACTAGCCTACGAGCAGTACTTC; CDR3aa: CASSSGGGRLAYEQYF
abundance: once; v_gene: TRBV7-2; j_gene: TRBJ2-5; d_gene: .; CDR3nt: TGTGCCAGCAGCGTTAGGTCCCCACAGGTTTTGGGGGAGACCCAGTACTTC; CDR3aa: CASSVRSPQVLGETQYF
abundance: once; v_gene: TRBV9; j_gene: TRBJ1-3; d_gene: .; CDR3nt: TGTGCCAGCAGCGTAGATATGGGTTCGGGAAACACCATATATTTT; CDR3aa: CASSVDMGSGNTIYF
abundance: .; v_gene: TRBV4-3; j_gene: TRBJ2-2; d_gene: .; CDR3nt: TGCGCCAGCAGCCAAGATTGGGCCAGTAACACCGGGGAGCTGTTTTTT; CDR3aa: CASSQDWASNTGELFF
abundance: .; v_gene: TRBV4-3; j_gene: TRBJ2-3; d_gene: TRBD2; CDR3nt: TGCGCCAGCAGCCTCTCTCGAAGCGGGAGGTTTTCAGATACGCAGTATTTT; CDR3aa: CASSLSRSGRFSDTQYF
abundance: .; v_gene: TRBV27; j_gene: TRBJ2-7; d_gene: TRBD1; CDR3nt: TGTGCCAGCAGCCGGGACAGGGTAATCTACGAGCAGTACTTC; CDR3aa: CASSRDRVIYEQYF
abundance: .; v_gene: TRBV11-2; j_gene: TRBJ2-1; d_gene: .; CDR3nt: TGTGCCAGCAGCTTAGATATGGAGGGAGTTGAGCAGTTCTTC; CDR3aa: CASSLDMEGVEQFF
abundance: .; v_gene: TRBV9; j_gene: TRBJ2-7; d_gene: .; CDR3nt: TGTGCCAGCAGCGGAGGACAGAGAATCTACGAGCAGTACTTC; CDR3aa: CASSGGQRIYEQYF
abundance: once; v_gene: TRBV27; j_gene: TRBJ1-6; d_gene: .; CDR3nt: TGTGCCAGCAGTTTAGCCAGGAATAATTCACCCCTCCACTTT; CDR3aa: CASSLARNNSPLHF
abundance: .; v_gene: TRBV29-1; j_gene: TRBJ1-3; d_gene: .; CDR3nt: TGCAGCGTTGGGGAACAATCTGGAAACACCATATATTTT; CDR3aa: CSVGEQSGNTIYF
abundance: .; v_gene: TRBV2; j_gene: TRBJ1-4; d_gene: TRBD1; CDR3nt: TGTGCCAGCAGCCGGACAGGGCCTAATGAAAAACTGTTTTTT; CDR3aa: CASSRTGPNEKLFF
abundance: .; v_gene: TRBV7-9; j_gene: TRBJ1-5; d_gene: .; CDR3nt: TGTGCCAGCAGCAGAGACGATCAGCCCCAGCATTTT; CDR3aa: CASSRDDQPQHF
abundance: .; v_gene: TRBV19; j_gene: TRBJ2-1; d_gene: .; CDR3nt: TGTGCCGCCGGGACGGATTCCTACAATGAGCAGTTCTTC; CDR3aa: CAAGTDSYNEQFF
abundance: .; v_gene: TRBV7-3; j_gene: TRBJ1-1; d_gene: .; CDR3nt: TGTGCCAGCAGCTCAAGCGCGGTCTCACCTGAAGCTTTCTTT; CDR3aa: CASSSSAVSPEAFF